Listed here is a single T cell receptor beta chain. It has no known antigen specificity. No qualities accompany the bases; no much larger clone lies one base away. V loses 3 bases of germline sequence and J loses 7 bases, and the interval between the two ends is 10 bases. As encoded in the germline V gene (reference sequence), CDR1 is MNHEY while CDR2 is SMNVEV. From the cysteine up to the phenylalanine, the CDR3 has a length of 14 residues. This entry keeps only the CDR3 DNA: 42 bases, framed from base 1. The data were obtained in a study of response to subunit inactivated influenza vaccine listed by TCRdb under 2018. With respect to the entire study: To follow how T cells responded to a trivalent subunit inactivated influenza vaccine, the researchers relied on deep quantitative profiling of the T cell receptor repertoire.

Results the study describes overall, beyond this receptor: The authors suggested that each seasonal influenza vaccination may recruit only a limited number of new T cells.

The library was generated by RT-PCR. TCRdb names Illumina HiSeq 2500 as the instrument used. In-frame beta chains were kept once TCRdb had trimmed the public reads at Q25 with fastp and called clones with MiXCR. Each record represents a unique CDR3 protein, reported with the most common genes and DNA among its rows. Recorded for this sample are approximately 700,000 distinct CDR3 sequences; more than 15% of them occurred a single time. The ten largest account for around 10% of the sample. The TCR comes from a man over 45 who received an inactivated influenza vaccine. Donor details come from another sample of the same person, matched by shared clones. The chain links TRBV27 with TRBJ1-6; D gene: possibly TRBD1, on 5 matching bases. The material sequenced was PBMCs from blood, taken about 12 days after vaccination. The DNA sequence is as follows: TGTGCCAGCAGTTTTAGGGACGGAAATTCACCCCTCCACTTT. This encodes CASSFRDGNSPLHF.